This TCR beta chain was sequenced in a study of vaccination and CD4 T cells after COVID-19. Study-wide results and caveats: Convalescent patients had a median about 88% of post-vaccine SARS-CoV-2-reactive clones that were detected only after vaccination, not before it.

CDR1 is LNHDA, CDR2 SQIVND, per germline (reference sequence). CDR3 size: 19 residues. The V segment lost 3 bases and the J segment 4 bases; nucleotides outside the gene matches: 18. Treatment specified: 10-day PBMC culture with coronavirus spike peptide pools or control peptides (ViraFEST assay). The Oncomine TCR Beta short-read assay generated sequence data from the DNA of cultured CD4+ T cells. TCRdb reprocessed the PCR reads via MiXCR and lists one record per CDR3 protein. The sample gives 4,000 to 4,500 distinct CDR3 sequences, 20% of which show up once; about 23% is in the top ten. As regards this clonotype: Its antigen is as yet unknown.

The sequencing sample was made of CD4+ T cells from blood, cultured in vitro. The genes are TRBV19 and TRBJ2-5; 9 nucleotides match TRBD2. This TCR was recovered from a human donor who had recovered from COVID-19. The CDR3 coding sequence is TGTGCCAGTAGTATTGGGCTAGCGGGGAGCCTATCCGACGGAGAGACCCAGTACTTC. Amino acids: CASSIGLAGSLSDGETQYF. The full variable domain, with the rest looked up from reference TRBV19 and TRBJ2-5, is DGGITQSPKYLFRKEGQNVTLSCEQNLNHDAMYWYRQDPGQGLRLIYYSQIVNDFQKGDIAEGYSVSREKKESFPLTVTSAQKNPTAFYLCASSIGLAGSLSDGETQYFGPGTRLLVL.